These 16 T cell receptor beta chains were sequenced from one sample in a study of blood T cells in healthy people across ages. Sample-barcoded 5' priming and a J-beta primer mix drove a second PCR of about 6 to 12 cycles. MiXCR, run by TCRdb on the 5' RACE reads, gives a single entry per CDR3 protein. The repertoire holds hundreds of thousands of distinct CDR3 sequences, just over 55% seen once, with 25% to 30% in the top ten. Sequenced material: blood. These receptors came from a man aged 40-50 years in good health.

This clonotype was counted a single time. This chain joins TRBV27 and TRBJ2-7, with 7 bases lining up with TRBD1. This CDR3 has 15 residues. CDR1 MNHEY and CDR2 SMNVEV come from the germline V gene (reference sequence). J was trimmed by 3 bases and V by 7 bases; bases with no gene match: 12. Here the CDR3 DNA reads TGTGCCAGCAATATGTCCTTGACAGGGCGCTACGAGCAGTACTTC. Translating gives CASNMSLTGRYEQYF.

This clonotype was found a few times. The rearrangement uses TRBV7-9 and TRBJ2-7, with D possibly being TRBD1 (6 bases). This CDR3 comprises 17 residues. In germline, CDR1 is SEHNR, CDR2 FQNEAQ (reference sequence). Trimming stripped 5 bases from V and 3 bases from J, with 23 bases between. CDR3 nucleotides: TGTGCCAGCAGCCCGCCCTTCCGGGAACAGGGTAACTACGAGCAGTACTTC. Translating it yields CASSPPFREQGNYEQYF.

The chain employs TRBV6-2 or TRBV6-3 and TRBJ2-1; 8 bases are a match to TRBD2. J was trimmed by 10 bases and V by 6 bases; bases with no gene match: 11. CDR3 length: 14 amino acids. Germline loops: CDR1 MNHEY, CDR2 SVGEGT. CDR3 in amino acids: CASRGELAVKEQFF. In DNA, the CDR3 is TGTGCCAGCAGAGGCGAACTAGCGGTGAAAGAGCAGTTCTTC.

The chain joins TRBV7-9 to TRBJ2-5; perhaps TRBD2 as D (6 bases). Germline V gene sequence: CDR1 SEHNR, CDR2 FQNEAQ (reference sequence). V dropped 5 bases and J dropped 2 bases, with 18 bases sitting between them. This CDR3 is built from 16 residues. CDR3 DNA sequence: TGTGCCAGCAGCGCTACGGCGGGAAGTTTACAAGAGACCCAGTACTTC. Amino acids: CASSATAGSLQETQYF.

This clonotype was seen a handful of times. This chain uses TRBV6-1 with TRBJ2-1; no definite D call. CDR1 and CDR2 from the germline V gene are MNHNS and SASEGT. Between the trimmed V and J ends, which lost 7 bases and 0 bases, there was a span of 10 bases. This CDR3 spans 14 amino acids. CDR3 bases: TGTGCCAGCACCATCAGTAGCTCCTACAATGAGCAGTTCTTC. Its translation is CASTISSSYNEQFF.

The chain has TRBV2 and TRBJ2-3, with 9 bases lining up with TRBD2. The V gene's germline CDR1 is SNHLY and CDR2 FYNNEI. This CDR3 has 15 amino acids. The V and J ends lost 8 bases and 4 bases, in that order; junction bases with no gene match: 10. The CDR3 region has the DNA TGTGCCAGCTCAATCCCTAGCGGGAAGCCAGATACGCAGTATTTT. Protein sequence: CASSIPSGKPDTQYF.

This clonotype came up once. The V call is TRBV20-1, the J call TRBJ2-1, with 12 bases that match TRBD2. Germline assignment: CDR1 DFQATT and CDR2 SNEGSKA (reference sequence). The CDR3 runs 14 residues. V was clipped by 6 bases and J by 5 bases; unmatched bases: 5. CDR3 nucleotide sequence: TGCAGTGCAACGACTAGCGGGGGAAACAATGAGCAGTTCTTC. Translating gives CSATTSGGNNEQFF.

V and J are TRBV28 and TRBJ2-1; 8 nucleotides agree with TRBD1. Trimming cost V 5 bases and J 7 bases; bases outside gene matches: 7. This CDR3 comprises 14 residues. Germline CDR1 is MDHEN and CDR2 is SYDVKM. DNA of the CDR3: TGTGCCAGCAGTCCCCCCCGGACAGGGAATGAGCAGTTCTTC. This codes for CASSPPRTGNEQFF.

V is TRBV5-6 and J is TRBJ1-1, with no clear D. The CDR3 length is 13 residues. With 1 base removed from V and 4 bases from J, the gap between germline ends came to 8 bases. Per germline, CDR1 SGHDT and CDR2 YYEEEE. The CDR3 sequence is CASSLKEFTEAFF. CDR3 bases: TGTGCCAGCAGCTTGAAGGAGTTCACTGAAGCTTTCTTT.

This chain uses TRBV18 with TRBJ1-5; D call uncertain. The ends were cut back, 2 bases at V and 4 bases at J, with 9 bases in the middle. This CDR3 spans 14 amino acids. CDR1 is KGHSH, CDR2 LQKENI, per germline. DNA for the CDR3: TGTGCCAGCTCACCAACGATCGGTAATCAGCCCCAGCATTTT. This codes for CASSPTIGNQPQHF.

The chain links TRBV27 to TRBJ2-5; 9 bases map to TRBD1. Trimming took 5 bases from V and 4 from J; bases not matched to a gene: 8. Per germline, CDR1 MNHEY and CDR2 SMNVEV (reference sequence). This CDR3 region has 15 residues. CDR3 in DNA: TGTGCCAGCAGTCCGGACAGGGGACTACGAGAGACCCAGTACTTC. Translated: CASSPDRGLRETQYF.

This clonotype appeared a single time. The chain combines TRBV27 with TRBJ1-2; TRBD1 matches at 7 bases. Unmatched junction bases numbered 19, after V lost 5 bases and J lost 1 base. Germline lookup yields CDR1 MNHEY and CDR2 SMNVEV (reference sequence). This CDR3 has 19 amino acids. CDR3 DNA: TGTGCCAGCAGTCCTTACGCTCCAGGGGGTACAGTGGTTAACTATGGCTACACCTTC. This encodes CASSPYAPGGTVVNYGYTF.

A single count supports this clonotype. The gene calls are TRBV13 and TRBJ1-2; no definite D call. CDR3 length equals 19 residues. Trimming left V 1 base short and J 3 bases short, with 24 bases between. Germline assignment: CDR1 PRHDT and CDR2 FYEKMQ (reference sequence). CDR3 DNA: TGTGCCAGCAGCTTAGATATCAGAAAGAGATGGAGTACGGACTATGGCTACACCTTC. Translated, it gives CASSLDIRKRWSTDYGYTF.

The rearrangement uses TRBV29-1 and TRBJ2-7; D might be TRBD1 or TRBD2, each matching 8 bases. This CDR3 comprises 17 residues. Trimming shortened V by 6 bases and J by 3 bases, and 27 bases separated the two germline ends. CDR1 SQVTM and CDR2 ANQGSEA come from the germline V gene. The CDR3 here is CSVAGGGTGGNLYEQYF. CDR3 nucleotide sequence: TGCAGCGTCGCGGGGGGCGGGACAGGAGGAAACCTCTACGAGCAGTACTTC.

The chain recombines TRBV18 with TRBJ2-6; D is uncertain. The CDR3 covers 16 residues. V was clipped by 6 bases and J by 2 bases, with 14 bases between them. Germline CDR1 reads KGHSH; CDR2 reads LQKENI. CDR3: CASSVVIDTGANVLTF. The CDR3 coding sequence is TGTGCCAGCTCCGTTGTGATCGACACTGGGGCCAACGTCCTGACTTTC. Combining the CDR3 with reference TRBV18 and TRBJ2-6 gives the whole variable domain NAGVMQNPRHLVRRRGQEARLRCSPMKGHSHVYWYRQLPEEGLKFMVYLQKENIIDESGMPKERFSAEFPKEGPSILRIQQVVRGDSAAYFCASSVVIDTGANVLTFGAGSRLTVL.

The table lists this clonotype with a few counts. J is TRBJ1-2 and V is TRBV28, with D hard to call. Trimming removed 2 bases at V and 3 bases at J, with 13 bases between. Germline V CDR1 and CDR2: MDHEN, SYDVKM. The CDR3 consists of 15 residues. The CDR3 reads CASSLPSGRYYGYTF. The CDR3 nucleotides are TGTGCCAGCAGTTTACCCTCCGGCAGGTACTATGGCTACACCTTC.